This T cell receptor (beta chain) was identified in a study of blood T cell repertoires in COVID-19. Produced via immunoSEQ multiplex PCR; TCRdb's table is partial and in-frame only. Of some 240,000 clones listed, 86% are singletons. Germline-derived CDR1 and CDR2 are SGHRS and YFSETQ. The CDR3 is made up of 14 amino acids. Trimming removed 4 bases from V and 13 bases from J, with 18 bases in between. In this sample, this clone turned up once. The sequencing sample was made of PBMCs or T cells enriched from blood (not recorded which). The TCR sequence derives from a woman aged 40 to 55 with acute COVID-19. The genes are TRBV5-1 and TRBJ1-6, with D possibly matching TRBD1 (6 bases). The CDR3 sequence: CASSALTTGFPLHF. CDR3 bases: TGCGCCAGCAGCGCACTTACAACAGGGTTCCCCCTCCACTTT.